This T cell receptor beta chain was recorded in a study of shared clonotypes between healthy human individuals. The method was immunoSEQ multiplex PCR; TCRdb's version includes in-frame clones alone and lacks a portion of them. The top ten hold about 0.52% of the sample, which has approximately 1.1 million clones, approximately 80% seen once. Trimming left V 2 bases short and J 4 bases short, with 10 bases between. The CDR3 extends over 14 amino acids. Germline V lookup: CDR1 SNHLY, CDR2 FYNNEI. Sequencing used memory CD4+ T cells from PBMCs. Subset meaning: CD45RA-negative fraction. The chain uses TRBV2 and TRBJ2-3; TRBD2 might be the D (5 bases). The sequence derives from a man between 18 and 29 years old in good health. Some clones in this sample may be carry-over from other donors' samples. In nucleotides, the CDR3 is TGTGCCAGCAGTGAATTCCCCGGGGCAGATACGCAGTATTTT. It encodes CASSEFPGADTQYF.